Detailed here is one T cell receptor (beta chain). The data originate from a study of PD-L1 blockade in urothelial cancer. Study-wide background: Analysis of the blood was performed 3 weeks (second dose) and 6 weeks after treatment start.

Produced via immunoSEQ multiplex PCR; TCRdb's table is partial and in-frame only. The sample holds about 110,000 clones, around 93% seen once. Time point denoted: peripheral blood 6 weeks after treatment start. V lost 0 bases and J 4 bases, leaving 6 bases between the germline ends. The CDR3 loop spans 13 amino acids. The germline V gene encodes CDR1 LGHNA and CDR2 YSLEER. The source is a man aged 60-69 years with urothelial cancer. The chain links TRBV4-3 to TRBJ2-5; D unclear. Material: PBMCs, obtained around atezolizumab (anti-PD-L1) treatment. For the CDR3, the DNA is TGCGCCAGCAGCCAAGATTCCCGAGAGACCCAGTACTTC. Translated: CASSQDSRETQYF.